This passage covers 28 T cell receptor beta chains from one sample sequenced in a study of sequential checkpoint blockade in melanoma. Here immunoSEQ multiplex PCR was the method, and the copy in TCRdb shows in-frame clones only, minus some. The data show around 11,000 clones, 50% to 65% seen once. As for treatment: randomized to nivolumab then ipilimumab (arm A) or the reverse (arm B). Source: CD8+ T cells sorted from blood (inferred from file names), taken from a patient given nivolumab and ipilimumab in sequence. The receptors come from a human donor with melanoma.

A word on this clone: At one end the junction does not follow the germline gene, possibly because of a read error. In the same sample, other DNA sequences code for this CDR3. The chain has TRBV6-5 and TRBJ2-3, with TRBD1 identical over 10 bases. Germline lookup yields CDR1 MNHEY and CDR2 SVGAGI. This CDR3 has 16 residues. CDR3 in amino acids: CASSYSGQGFTDTQYF. The CDR3 DNA follows: TGTGCCAGCAGCTACTCGGGACAGGGGTTCACAGATACGCAGTATTTT.

This clone was counted a single time. This chain joins TRBV27 and TRBJ1-1, with a possible D match to TRBD1 (5 bases). CDR3 size: 15 residues. The germline gives CDR1 MNHEY, CDR2 SMNVEV (reference sequence). Deletions cut 5 bases from V and 4 bases from J, with 17 bases between. This CDR3 reads CASSQGPGRFTEAFF. CDR3 DNA: TGTGCCAGCAGTCAGGGACCTGGGAGGTTCACTGAAGCTTTCTTT.

This clone has only a few counts. V is TRBV28 and J is TRBJ2-5, with TRBD1 identical over 9 bases. V lost 7 bases and J lost 5; bases outside the gene matches: 8. The CDR3 extends over 14 amino acids. Germline loops: CDR1 MDHEN, CDR2 SYDVKM. The chain's CDR3 is CASTGQGRTETQYF. The DNA of the CDR3 is TGTGCCAGCACCGGACAGGGGCGTACGGAGACCCAGTACTTC.

The chain has TRBV5-1 and TRBJ1-3; maybe TRBD1 (5 bases). Germline V CDR1 and CDR2: SGHRS, YFSETQ. This CDR3 comprises 18 residues. V was trimmed by 1 base and J by 2 bases, leaving 19 bases between them. The CDR3 DNA reads TGCGCCAGCAGCTTGAGATTGGCCCCTGGGGGGGCTGGAAACACCATATATTTT. Residues: CASSLRLAPGGAGNTIYF.

V usage is TRBV11-2 and J usage is TRBJ1-1; D gene uncertain. The CDR3 is 12 residues long. The V and J ends lost 2 bases and 5 bases respectively, with 6 bases between them. Looked up from germline, CDR1 is SGHAT and CDR2 is FQNNGV. The DNA of the CDR3 is TGTGCCAGCAGCTTATCGGGTACTGAAGCTTTCTTT. Translated: CASSLSGTEAFF.

This chain joins TRBV5-5 and TRBJ2-7; maybe TRBD1 (6 bases). The V gene lost 2 bases and the J gene lost 2 bases, with 11 bases spanning the gap. The V gene's germline CDR1 is SGHKS and CDR2 YYEKEE (reference sequence). There are 14 residues in the CDR3. CDR3 protein: CASSFYGTPYEQYF. The CDR3 region has the DNA TGTGCCAGCAGCTTTTACGGGACACCCTACGAGCAGTACTTC.

This clone has only a few counts. The V call is TRBV7-2, the J call TRBJ2-7; no clear D gene. The CDR3 loop spans 14 amino acids. Trimming removed 5 bases from V and 1 base from J, with 12 bases in between. In germline, CDR1 is SGHTA, CDR2 FQGNSA. DNA for the CDR3: TGTGCCAGCAGCCCCCCGTTGGCATCCTACGAGCAGTACTTC. Encoded protein: CASSPPLASYEQYF.

The rearrangement joins TRBV27 to TRBJ1-1; D not certain. Germline V gene data show CDR1 as MNHEY and CDR2 as SMNVEV (reference sequence). The CDR3 has 14 amino acids. The V end was cut by 1 base, the J end by 4 bases, with 10 bases between. CDR3 sequence reads: CASSLFSGATEAFF. DNA of the CDR3: TGTGCCAGCAGTTTATTTTCGGGTGCCACTGAAGCTTTCTTT.

The chain is built from TRBV6-6 and TRBJ2-7, with D maybe TRBD1 (5 bases). From germline, CDR1 is MNHNY and CDR2 SVGAGI (reference sequence). Trimming took off 7 bases at V and 4 bases at J, with 20 bases between the two ends. The CDR3 is made up of 15 amino acids. The CDR3 sequence is CASTLGGDSQYEQYF. In DNA form, the CDR3 reads TGTGCCAGCACCTTGGGCGGAGACAGCCAGTACGAGCAGTACTTC.

This clone has just a few counts. The chain links TRBV28 to TRBJ2-7; D is possibly TRBD2 (7 bases). Trimming shortened V by 4 bases and J by 7 bases, and 26 bases separated the two germline ends. Per the germline V gene, CDR1 is MDHEN and CDR2 is SYDVKM. CDR3 length equals 17 residues. The CDR3 nucleotides read TGTGCCAGCAGTTCCGACAGGCCGGGCGGGAGAGCTGGGGAGCAGTACTTC. Translated: CASSSDRPGGRAGEQYF.

The CDR3 nucleotides read TGCAGCGTTGAAGACCCGGACAGGGGCCAAGAGACCCAGTACTTC. It encodes CSVEDPDRGQETQYF. The J gene is TRBJ2-5, the V gene TRBV29-1; 9 nucleotides line up with TRBD1. V dropped 0 bases and J dropped 1; count of bases not matched to a gene: 3. Germline CDR1 is SQVTM and CDR2 is ANQGSEA. This CDR3 spans 15 amino acids.

V usage is TRBV27 and J usage is TRBJ2-7; TRBD2 matches 7 bases. The ends lost 11 bases at V and 2 bases at J; junction bases unmatched: 9. Per germline, CDR1 MNHEY and CDR2 SMNVEV (reference sequence). CDR3 size: 13 residues. The CDR3 DNA is TGTGCCGCGGGAGTAGCGTATACCTACGAGCAGTACTTC. Translated: CAAGVAYTYEQYF.

The gene calls are TRBV27 and TRBJ2-7; TRBD2 matches at 8 bases. J lost 5 bases, V lost 3 bases, and 3 bases had no gene match. CDR1 is MNHEY, CDR2 SMNVEV, per germline (reference sequence). The CDR3 contains 13 residues. The CDR3 spells CASSFPGGDEQYF. CDR3 nucleotide sequence: TGTGCCAGCAGTTTCCCGGGGGGGGACGAGCAGTACTTC.

The gene calls are TRBV2 and TRBJ2-3; possibly TRBD1 for D (5 bases). The CDR3 spans 20 residues. The germline CDR1 and CDR2 sequences are SNHLY and FYNNEI. The V and J ends lost 5 bases and 1 base respectively, with 28 bases between them. The CDR3 sequence is CASSLTNGQTLQDRTDTQYF. CDR3 in DNA: TGTGCCAGCAGTCTAACTAATGGACAAACGCTACAAGACCGCACAGATACGCAGTATTTT.

A remark on this clone: An end of the junction does not agree with germline; a read error may underlie this. The genes are TRBV7-9 and TRBJ1-2; no clear D. The CDR3 consists of 14 residues. Germline V gene lookup returns CDR1 SEHNR and CDR2 FQNEAQ (reference sequence). CDR3 nucleotides: TGCGCCAGCAGCCAAGATAGGTCAGGCCATGGCTACACCTTC. Translating it yields CASSQDRSGHGYTF.

This clone came up a few times. The chain uses TRBV7-2 and TRBJ2-7, with D uncertain. The V end lost 4 bases, the J end lost 4 bases, and 8 bases lay between the germline ends. From germline, CDR1 is SGHTA and CDR2 FQGNSA. This CDR3 spans 12 amino acids. This CDR3 is CASSSERYEQYF. The CDR3 DNA reads as TGTGCCAGCAGCTCGGAGCGATACGAGCAGTACTTC.

The CDR3 bases are TGTGCCAGCCGGAGGGTCAGGGAAAACACTGAAGCTTTCTTT. Protein sequence: CASRRVRENTEAFF. The gene calls are TRBV28 and TRBJ1-1; TRBD1 is a possible D gene (5 bases). Germline loops: CDR1 MDHEN, CDR2 SYDVKM. V was cut by 8 bases and J by 2 bases, with 15 bases left in between. The CDR3 contains 14 residues.

This chain joins TRBV27 and TRBJ2-7; TRBD2 agrees at 10 bases. The J segment lost 4 bases and the V segment lost 3 bases, leaving 9 bases of the junction unmatched. Germline V lookup: CDR1 MNHEY, CDR2 SMNVEV (reference sequence). There are 16 residues in the CDR3. CDR3 amino acids: CASSLKGTSATYEQYF. The CDR3 DNA sequence: TGTGCCAGCAGTTTGAAAGGGACTAGCGCAACTTACGAGCAGTACTTC.

V usage is TRBV27 and J usage is TRBJ2-1, with D hard to call. V dropped 6 bases and J dropped 7 bases, with 16 bases sitting between them. This CDR3 is 14 amino acids long. From germline, CDR1 is MNHEY and CDR2 SMNVEV (reference sequence). The DNA for the CDR3 is TGTGCCAGCAGGATTTCGCCCGGTCCTAATGAGCAGTTCTTC. Residues: CASRISPGPNEQFF.

This clone appeared a few times. The chain recombines TRBV28 with TRBJ2-3; TRBD1 is a possible D gene (7 bases). Germline-derived CDR1 and CDR2 are MDHEN and SYDVKM. The CDR3 covers 15 residues. The germline V and J ends were trimmed by 3 bases and 4 bases, with 14 bases remaining between them. In DNA form, the CDR3 reads TGTGCCAGCAGTTTGGAGGGTAGGGGGCCAGATACGCAGTATTTT. Translation gives CASSLEGRGPDTQYF.

This chain joins TRBV6-5 and TRBJ1-3, with D possibly being TRBD1 (6 bases). Germline values: CDR1 MNHEY, CDR2 SVGAGI. The CDR3 sequence is 14 residues long. V was cut by 7 bases and J by 0 bases, with 10 bases left in between. CDR3 loop: CASMARGSGNTIYF. In DNA, the CDR3 is TGTGCCAGCATGGCCAGGGGCTCTGGAAACACCATATATTTT.

The V and J genes are TRBV2 and TRBJ1-1, with a tentative D call TRBD1 (6 bases). CDR1 and CDR2 (germline): SNHLY, FYNNEI. The V end lost 10 bases, the J end lost 12 bases, and 15 bases lay between the germline ends. This CDR3 contains 10 residues. Here the CDR3 reads CAILQGLTFF. As DNA, the CDR3 is TGTGCCATCCTACAGGGATTGACTTTCTTT.

This clone is termed medium-sized. The rearrangement links TRBV2 to TRBJ2-1, with 7 bases aligning to TRBD2. V shed 4 bases, J shed 7 bases, and the junction held 7 bases outside the gene matches. CDR1 and CDR2 (germline): SNHLY, FYNNEI. This CDR3 comprises 14 residues. CDR3 sequence: CASSAGLEVNEQFF. CDR3 nucleotides: TGTGCCAGCAGTGCTGGACTAGAGGTGAATGAGCAGTTCTTC. The full variable domain, in which reference TRBV2 and TRBJ2-1 provide the parts outside the CDR3, is EPEVTQTPSHQVTQMGQEVILRCVPISNHLYFYWYRQILGQKVEFLVSFYNNEISEKSEIFDDQFSVERPDGSNFTLKIRSTKLEDSAMYFCASSAGLEVNEQFFGPGTRLTVL.

This clone rates as medium-sized. The rearrangement joins TRBV14 to TRBJ2-1; D perhaps matches TRBD2 (6 bases). The CDR3 is 12 residues long. Trimming shortened V by 3 bases and J by 6 bases, and 6 bases separated the two germline ends. CDR1 is SGHDN and CDR2 is FVKESK in the germline V gene. The CDR3 nucleotides read TGTGCCAGCAGCCACGGGGGCAATGAGCAGTTCTTC. Protein sequence: CASSHGGNEQFF.

This clone came up a few times. CDR3 sequence: CASSGFQGLYNEQFF. CDR3 in DNA: TGTGCCAGCAGTGGATTCCAGGGTTTATACAATGAGCAGTTCTTC. The chain is built from TRBV25-1 and TRBJ2-1, with D tentatively TRBD1 (5 bases). This CDR3 comprises 15 residues. Germline V gene sequence: CDR1 MGHDK, CDR2 SYGVNS. V lost 4 bases to trimming and J lost 4 bases, with 14 bases between them.

This clone came up a few times. The chain combines TRBV28 with TRBJ2-2, with a tentative D call TRBD2 (6 bases). V was cut by 10 bases and J by 1 base, with 13 bases left in between. The CDR3 length is 14 residues. The germline CDR1 and CDR2 sequences are MDHEN and SYDVKM. The CDR3 nucleotides read TGTGCCACCTCGGACTACCAGAACACCGGGGAGCTGTTTTTT. Its translation is CATSDYQNTGELFF.

The CDR3 bases are TGTGCCTGGAGTGACCTCCGACAGGTCCCAGAGACCCAGTACTTC. It codes for CAWSDLRQVPETQYF. The chain couples TRBV30 to TRBJ2-5; possible D gene TRBD1, 6 bases. The CDR3 extends over 15 amino acids. Looked up from germline, CDR1 is GTSNPN and CDR2 is SVGIG (reference sequence). Trimming cost V 1 base and J 4 bases, with 16 bases left between them.

The chain links TRBV30 to TRBJ2-3; TRBD1 matches 8 bases. V trimming: 7 bases; J trimming: 0 bases; junction bases outside the gene matches: 6. The CDR3 spans 14 residues. Per germline, CDR1 GTSNPN and CDR2 SVGIG (reference sequence). CDR3 DNA: TGTGCCTCCCCCGGACAGGGTAGCACAGATACGCAGTATTTT. It codes for CASPGQGSTDTQYF.